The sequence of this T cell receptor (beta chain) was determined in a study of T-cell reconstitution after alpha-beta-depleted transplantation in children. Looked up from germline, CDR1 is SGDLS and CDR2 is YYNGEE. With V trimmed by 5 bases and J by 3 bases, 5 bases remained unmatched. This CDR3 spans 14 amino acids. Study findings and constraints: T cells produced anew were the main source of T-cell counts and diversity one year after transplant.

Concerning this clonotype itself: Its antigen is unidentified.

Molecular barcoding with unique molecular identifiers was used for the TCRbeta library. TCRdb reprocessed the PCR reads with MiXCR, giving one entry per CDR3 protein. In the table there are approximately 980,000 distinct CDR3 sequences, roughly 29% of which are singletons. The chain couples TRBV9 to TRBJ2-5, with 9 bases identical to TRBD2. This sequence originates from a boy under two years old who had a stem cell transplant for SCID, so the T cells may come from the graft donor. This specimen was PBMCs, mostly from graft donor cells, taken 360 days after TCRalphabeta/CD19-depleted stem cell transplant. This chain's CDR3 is CASSKRGAKETQYF. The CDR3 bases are TGTGCCAGCAGTAAGCGGGGGGCAAAAGAGACCCAGTACTTC.